The rows below give T cell receptor beta chains drawn from one sample of a study of beta chain features in type 1 diabetes. The table came from immunoSEQ multiplex PCR; TCRdb's copy has only in-frame clones and leaves some out. The sample comprises 140,000 to 150,000 clones, less than 11% of which are singletons, and less than 1.5% rests with the top ten. Specimen: naive CD4+ T cells from blood. The receptor source for this set is a man in his late teens or twenties in good health. CDR3s include the opening cysteine and the closing phenylalanine or tryptophan.

V	CDR3
TRBV15	CATEASNFTDTQYF
TRBV29-1	CSVGPTGGYTF
TRBV7-2	CASSLGGYNEKLFF
TRBV18	CASSPRLAGVDEQYF
TRBV19	CASSSMGLAGRRTDTQYF
TRBV6-6	CASSYDSANYGYTF
TRBV4-2	CASSQGLAGGTGEPFF
TRBV18	CASSPLTGTGGYEQYF
TRBV6-1	CASSEQTVLYNSPLHF
TRBV6-6	CASSSGQGGSPLHF
TRBV7-9	CASSSPTGGSYEQYF
TRBV9	CASSPRWGNSYEQYF
TRBV11-2	CASSLNQGLTSGYTF
TRBV30	CAWNINRGPNEQFF
TRBV29-1	CSVQLAGGPSEQFF
TRBV6-5	CASSYSSVLNQPQHF
TRBV9	CASSSGTIGNTIYF
TRBV28	CASSPVTGSPYEQYF
TRBV28	CASSTGVSGYTF
TRBV9	CASSVGTGVGTEQYF
TRBV7-9	CASSHPAGGLYEQYF
TRBV7-6	CASSSLDRVYNEQFF
TRBV20-1	CSALIDTQYF
TRBV6-5	CASRTSGGSNSPLHF
TRBV7-9	CASSAGTSGVQETQYF
TRBV5-1	CASSQGGDTEAFF
TRBV7-7	CASRGQGTDTQYF
TRBV5-1	CASSLLGLLNTEAFF
TRBV2	CASREFSNQPQHF
TRBV7-9	CASSLFSNQDTQYF
TRBV11-2	CASSLTGTGNYGYTF
TRBV6-1	CASSGPRWEDNEQFF
TRBV7-9	CASSLVSSRGHEQYF
TRBV5-8	CASSYYRGRSGTEAFF
TRBV10-3	CAISESPGLSTDTQYF
TRBV7-2	CASSLVGGGAYNEQFF
TRBV13	CASRRSSYNSPLHF
TRBV6-1	CASSGPGQGDSYEQYF
TRBV7-2	CASSDQGQAKYEQYF
TRBV19	CASTTSANTGELFF
TRBV5-5	CASSLAGSETQYF
TRBV7-6	CASSQPGQGFHEQYF
TRBV19	CATRDSLSSYEQYF
TRBV29-1	CSVDRGGEQYF
TRBV4-3	CASSQETGLAGYDTQYF
TRBV9	CASSTRTGHGEAFF
TRBV6-5	CASSPGTWSPLHF